This TCR beta chain stems from a study of blood T cell repertoires in COVID-19. On the study more broadly: From the United States, Italy and Spain came samples of acute and convalescent COVID-19. PBMCs, B-cell-depleted T cells, or T cells provided the cDNA or gDNA that made up the material.

Source study methods: Amplification from reference gene primers served as the basis for estimated nucleated cell counts. Repertoires were generated with immunoSEQ multiplex PCR, while TCRdb's copy carries only in-frame clones and drops some. V and J calls and clone size are as listed in that table; D and trimming were resolved from the DNA. This sample has around 120,000 clones, with 70% to 90% found just once. Sequenced: peripheral blood. The source of this sequence is a man aged 65 to 79 who had recovered from COVID-19.

CDR3 coding DNA: TGTGCCAGCAGCCCCGGACTAGCGGGAGGGGGTGAGCAGTTCTTC. This codes for CASSPGLAGGGEQFF. The chain carries TRBV7-9 and TRBJ2-1, with 15 bases fitting TRBD2. The CDR3 spans 15 residues. The V segment lost 5 bases and the J segment 9 bases; nucleotides outside the gene matches: 5. Germline lookup yields CDR1 SEHNR and CDR2 FQNEAQ (reference sequence).